This T cell receptor beta chain was sequenced in a study of CD8 T cells in Susac syndrome. Random-hexamer reverse transcription was applied to roughly 0.5 to 1 ug RNA. TCRdb reanalysed the immunoSEQ multiplex PCR reads using MiXCR and keeps one entry per CDR3 protein. The profile covers roughly 80,000 distinct CDR3 sequences, with around 94% appearing a single time and about 0.3% taken by the ten largest. Germline V gene sequence: CDR1 SGHDT, CDR2 YYEEEE. The CDR3 is 12 residues long. Trimming shortened V by 4 bases and J by 8 bases, and 12 bases separated the two germline ends. Input material: CD8+ T cells from PBMCs. V and J are TRBV5-6 and TRBJ1-2, with D perhaps matching TRBD1 (6 bases). This TCR was sampled from a human donor in good health. Written as DNA, the CDR3 is TGTGCCAGCAGCCTTGGAGGGGGAGGCTACACCTTC. Its translation: CASSLGGGGYTF.